The clone carrying this T cell receptor beta chain was recorded only once. The CDR3 covers 14 residues. The trim removed 5 bases at V and 6 bases at J, leaving 8 bases unmatched. The germline gives CDR1 SEHNR, CDR2 FQNEAQ (reference sequence). Sequencing used immunoSEQ multiplex PCR; TCRdb keeps in-frame clones, though not all of them. The profile shows approximately 29,000 clones, 81% of them singletons. Time point noted: blood 4 weeks post-SBRT, at nephrectomy. Treatment noted: 15 Gy SBRT to primary tumor, nephrectomy 4 weeks later. Blood was sampled at baseline, 2 weeks and 4 weeks after SBRT. Clear cell pathology was present in this patient's renal cell carcinoma. This sample is part of a study of radiation and T cells in renal cell carcinoma.

The chain is built from TRBV7-9 and TRBJ1-1; 8 bases agree with TRBD1. This receptor was identified in a man aged 55 to 70 with renal cell carcinoma. Here the sequenced sample was blood, taken from a patient whose treatment included radiotherapy and nephrectomy. The CDR3 DNA reads TGTGCCAGCAGCCCTAGACAGGGGAGGGCTGAAGCTTTCTTT. Its protein is CASSPRQGRAEAFF.